These T cell receptor beta chains were read from a single sample in a study of PD-L1 blockade in urothelial cancer. The data were produced by immunoSEQ multiplex PCR, yet TCRdb's version contains in-frame clones alone and is incomplete. Of about 63,000 clones in the sample, around 81% were seen once. The sample was PBMCs, taken around atezolizumab (anti-PD-L1) treatment. The source of these receptors is a man between 65 and 80 years old with urothelial cancer. Each CDR3 is given with its conserved first and last residue. The D gene is left open where the match is weak. The size of a clone is reported for some rows only, either as once, few or many, or as a class for expanded clones.

j_call clone_size v_call d_call cdr3_aa cdr3_nt
TRBJ1-2 NA TRBV5-4 TRBD1 CASSGDRGEYGYTF TGTGCCAGCAGCGGGGACAGGGGGGAGTATGGCTACACCTTC
TRBJ1-2 NA TRBV5-1 NA CASSLETVRGLGGYTF TGCGCCAGCAGCTTGGAAACGGTCCGAGGGCTAGGTGGCTACACCTTC
TRBJ1-6 NA TRBV11-2 TRBD1 CASSGPGQGNSPLHF TGTGCCAGCAGCGGACCGGGACAGGGGAATTCACCCCTCCACTTT
TRBJ2-6 NA TRBV27 TRBD1 CASSPGQEYSGANVLTF TGTGCCAGCAGTCCCGGACAGGAATACTCTGGGGCCAACGTCCTGACTTTC
TRBJ2-3 NA TRBV5-1 NA CASSPFQGTDTQYF TGCGCCAGCAGCCCTTTCCAGGGGACAGATACGCAGTATTTT
TRBJ1-1 NA TRBV29-1 NA CSVEGWEGNTEAFF TGCAGCGTTGAAGGGTGGGAGGGGAACACTGAAGCTTTCTTT
TRBJ2-5 NA TRBV11-1 TRBD1 CASSPGQGRGETQYF TGTGCCAGCAGCCCGGGACAGGGGCGCGGTGAGACCCAGTACTTC
TRBJ1-3 NA TRBV30 NA CAWSVREAGNTIYF TGTGCCTGGAGTGTACGAGAGGCTGGAAACACCATATATTTT
TRBJ1-4 NA TRBV6-1 TRBD1 CASRTPGQREKLFF TGTGCCAGCAGGACCCCGGGACAGCGAGAAAAACTGTTTTTT
TRBJ2-1 few TRBV2 TRBD2 CASRGLAGYREQFF TGTGCCAGCAGGGGACTAGCGGGGTACCGGGAGCAGTTCTTC
TRBJ1-5 NA TRBV7-8 NA CASSLFQGPSQPQHF TGTGCCAGCAGCTTATTTCAGGGGCCTTCTCAGCCCCAGCATTTT
TRBJ2-3 NA TRBV6-5 TRBD1 CASSYSDRGETQYF TGTGCCAGCAGTTACTCCGACAGGGGAGAGACGCAGTATTTT
TRBJ1-1 once TRBV19 TRBD1 CASIDGGGGRTEAFF TGTGCCAGTATTGACGGCGGAGGGGGCAGGACTGAAGCTTTCTTT
TRBJ2-3 NA TRBV4-2 TRBD2 CASSQQLAGPTDTQYF TGTGCCAGCAGCCAGCAACTAGCGGGACCCACAGATACGCAGTATTTT
TRBJ2-3 NA TRBV2 NA CASTRGDTQYF TGTGCCAGCACTCGCGGAGATACGCAGTATTTT